This T cell receptor (beta chain) was documented in a study of T cells of healthy individuals. Germline V lookup: CDR1 SQVTM, CDR2 ANQGSEA. This CDR3 region has 12 residues. Trimming left V 6 bases short and J 4 bases short, with 12 bases between. TCRdb passed the 5' RACE reads through MiXCR, listing each CDR3 protein once. The table has just over 40,000 distinct CDR3 sequences, about 4.2% seen once; the top ten hold over 9%. The rearrangement joins TRBV29-1 to TRBJ1-2, with a weak D call TRBD1 (5 bases). The origin of this receptor is a human donor in good health. The CDR3 loop is CSVGQTGYGYTF. The CDR3 nucleotides are TGCAGCGTCGGACAAACAGGCTATGGCTACACCTTC.